The T cell receptor beta chain under discussion was sequenced for a study of shared clonotypes between healthy human individuals. V shed 5 bases and J shed 5 bases, with 6 bases lying between them. The CDR3 sequence is 12 residues long. The germline V gene has CDR1 KGHSH and CDR2 LQKENI. Details on this clone: Its cognate antigen is unknown.

Generated by immunoSEQ multiplex PCR, the TCRdb table keeps only in-frame clones and is missing some. The sample lists some 1 million clones; around 75% were seen once. Points from the study as a whole: Non-shared clonotypes were found to have lower generation probabilities than the clonotypes that were shared by all four of the sorted-subset donors. Among several donors, about 5% of naive CD4 clonotypes were found in common.

This TCR was sampled from a man younger than 35 in good health. Sequencing input: memory CD4+ T cells sorted from blood. The subset denotes: CD45RA-negative fraction. V is TRBV18 and J is TRBJ2-2; D gene uncertain. The CDR3 nucleotides read TGTGCCAGCTCATCCAGGACCGGGGAGCTGTTTTTT. It yields the protein CASSSRTGELFF.